The 2 T cell receptor beta chains listed next were all sequenced from one sample in a study of blood T cell repertoires in COVID-19. Assay: immunoSEQ multiplex PCR; the TCRdb copy retains only in-frame clones and omits some. The table has about 220,000 clones, 65% to 90% seen once. Sample: peripheral blood. The source is a middle-aged man with active or convalescent COVID-19.

This sequence joins TRBV10-2 and TRBJ1-6; perhaps TRBD1 as D (5 bases). V was clipped by 8 bases and J by 7 bases, with 15 bases between them. The CDR3 has 14 amino acids. The germline gives CDR1 WSHSY, CDR2 SAAADI. Written as DNA, the CDR3 is TGCGCCAGCGGCCTAACCTCAGGGAATTCACCCCTCCACTTT. Protein: CASGLTSGNSPLHF.

The V call is TRBV4-1, the J call TRBJ2-2; possible D gene TRBD2, 7 bases. In germline, CDR1 is MGHRA, CDR2 YSYEKL. The CDR3 loop spans 16 amino acids. Trimming removed 1 base from V and 7 bases from J, with 16 bases in between. The CDR3 sequence: CASSQASQGGGGELFF. In DNA form, the CDR3 reads TGCGCCAGCAGCCAAGCAAGCCAAGGGGGGGGCGGGGAGCTGTTTTTT.